The 18 T cell receptor beta chains in this list originate from one sample, sequenced in a study of CD8 T cells in ankylosing spondylitis. Study results and limitations: A TCR beta motif made of about eight highly homologous variants seemed typical of ankylosing spondylitis blood.

Each CDR3 protein gets one entry after TCRdb re-called the 5' RACE reads with MiXCR. The table includes about 840,000 distinct CDR3 sequences, 12% detected once. Antigens of these TCRs are unknown. Material: blood, either unsorted or a sorted T cell fraction (not recorded which). These receptors were obtained from a male donor with ankylosing spondylitis.

This clonotype was observed a handful of times. V is TRBV6-2 or TRBV6-3 and J is TRBJ1-5; no definite D call. The V end was cut by 2 bases, the J end by 3 bases, with 8 bases between. There are 14 residues in the CDR3. The germline V gene encodes CDR1 MNHEY and CDR2 SVGEGT. DNA of the CDR3: TGTGCCAGCAGTTACGCTGGAGACAATCAGCCCCAGCATTTT. Protein: CASSYAGDNQPQHF.

This clonotype was counted at least ten times. This sequence joins TRBV6-4 and TRBJ1-2; D is unresolved. CDR3 size: 12 residues. V lost 2 bases and J 3 bases, leaving 4 bases between the germline ends. Germline CDR1 is MRHNA and CDR2 is SNTAGT. The CDR3 DNA reads TGTGCCAGCAGTGACGGGCACTATGGCTACACCTTC. Protein product: CASSDGHYGYTF.

About this clonotype itself: One junction end disagrees with the germline gene, perhaps due to a read error. This chain connects TRBV5-5 to TRBJ1-2; no definite D call. This CDR3 is built from 14 residues. The germline CDR1 and CDR2 sequences are SGHKS and YYEKEE (reference sequence). The DNA for the CDR3 is TGTGCCAGCAGCTTAGGCCCCTTAAACTATTGCTACACCTTC. Translation: CASSLGPLNYCYTF.

This clonotype was detected a few times. The rearrangement joins TRBV6-2 or TRBV6-3 to TRBJ1-5, with TRBD1 identical over 9 bases. Unmatched junction bases numbered 5, after V lost 2 bases and J lost 6 bases. Germline CDR1 is MNHEY and CDR2 is SVGEGT. The CDR3 consists of 15 residues. The CDR3 DNA sequence: TGTGCCAGCAGTTACCCCGGACAGGGGCCTCAGCCCCAGCATTTT. Residues: CASSYPGQGPQPQHF.

This sequence joins TRBV4-2 and TRBJ1-5, with D possibly matching TRBD1 (6 bases). In germline, CDR1 is LGHNA, CDR2 YNFKEQ. Trimming pared 5 bases from V and 2 bases from J, leaving 16 bases between. The CDR3 sequence is 16 residues long. The CDR3 DNA reads as TGTGCCAGCAGCGGAGGAGGGGGGGCTGGCAATCAGCCCCAGCATTTT. It encodes CASSGGGGAGNQPQHF.

The chain recombines TRBV5-5 with TRBJ2-7; 7 bases fit TRBD2. This CDR3 spans 15 amino acids. Germline V lookup: CDR1 SGHKS, CDR2 YYEKEE (reference sequence). The trim removed 2 bases at V and 3 bases at J, leaving 8 bases unmatched. Here the CDR3 reads CASSFGGRDVYEQYF. CDR3 DNA: TGTGCCAGCAGCTTTGGGGGGAGGGACGTCTACGAGCAGTACTTC.

This clonotype was counted many times. The rearrangement uses TRBV18 and TRBJ2-1; D remains ambiguous. This CDR3 region has 14 residues. The V gene's germline CDR1 is KGHSH and CDR2 LQKENI. Trimming shortened V by 8 bases and J by 0 bases, and 11 bases separated the two germline ends. DNA of the CDR3: TGTGCCAGCAGTCCCCCGAGCTCCTACAATGAGCAGTTCTTC. It encodes CASSPPSSYNEQFF.

This clonotype was recorded a few times. The chain joins TRBV12-3 or TRBV12-4 to TRBJ1-2; 7 bases are a match to TRBD1. V lost 7 bases and J lost 7; bases outside the gene matches: 15. The CDR3 spans 15 residues. Here the CDR3 reads CASTTTDRVFSGYTF. DNA for the CDR3: TGTGCCAGCACTACCACTGACAGGGTTTTCAGTGGCTACACCTTC.

There are a few counts of this clonotype. The rearrangement links TRBV7-9 to TRBJ2-5, with TRBD2 matching over 8 bases. The CDR3 runs to 16 residues. V was clipped by 5 bases and J by 4 bases; unmatched bases: 12. The V gene's germline CDR1 is SEHNR and CDR2 FQNEAQ (reference sequence). DNA for the CDR3: TGTGCCAGCAGCCGAATTAGCGGGGCCCTGGGAGAGACCCAGTACTTC. Its protein product is CASSRISGALGETQYF.

The chain joins TRBV7-2 to TRBJ1-3; no firm D call. The germline CDR1 and CDR2 sequences are SGHTA and FQGNSA. Trimming shortened V by 3 bases and J by 0 bases, and 6 bases separated the two germline ends. This CDR3 is built from 14 residues. CDR3 bases: TGTGCCAGCAGCTTTTTAGGCTCTGGAAACACCATATATTTT. It specifies CASSFLGSGNTIYF.

This clonotype was detected a few times. The V call is TRBV5-1, the J call TRBJ1-1, with D possibly matching TRBD1 (6 bases). V was cut by 2 bases and J by 4 bases, with 18 bases left in between. The CDR3 covers 16 residues. Germline V CDR1 and CDR2: SGHRS, YFSETQ. The CDR3 coding sequence is TGCGCCAGCAGCTTACCCTTGGGGGGCGGGACCACTGAAGCTTTCTTT. Encoded protein: CASSLPLGGGTTEAFF.

The chain combines TRBV25-1 with TRBJ1-4; D unclear. With 7 bases removed from V and 4 bases from J, the gap between germline ends came to 13 bases. Germline CDR1 reads MGHDK; CDR2 reads SYGVNS. CDR3 length equals 14 residues. The CDR3 region has the DNA TGTGCCAGCACATCACTGGAGATTAATGAAAAACTGTTTTTT. Its translation is CASTSLEINEKLFF.

A few counts support this clonotype. V and J are TRBV4-3 and TRBJ2-1; D possibly uses TRBD1 or TRBD2 (5 bases each). This CDR3 spans 16 amino acids. From germline, CDR1 is LGHNA and CDR2 YSLEER. V dropped 3 bases and J dropped 9 bases, with 21 bases sitting between them. The CDR3 region is CASSHPTADVGVEQFF. In DNA form, the CDR3 reads TGCGCCAGCAGCCACCCAACGGCGGACGTGGGGGTTGAGCAGTTCTTC.

In its sample, this clonotype was seen once. The rearrangement joins TRBV3-1 to TRBJ2-1; no firm D call. With 1 base removed from V and 10 bases from J, the gap between germline ends came to 14 bases. The length of the CDR3 is 14 residues. CDR1 and CDR2 (germline): LGHDT, YNNKEL (reference sequence). The DNA of the CDR3 is TGTGCCAGCAGCCAAGGGTCTAGGGCTGGAGAGCAGTTCTTC. This codes for CASSQGSRAGEQFF.

The rearrangement links TRBV7-2 to TRBJ1-1, with D possibly matching TRBD1 (5 bases). The germline V gene encodes CDR1 SGHTA and CDR2 FQGNSA. The V end lost 2 bases, the J end lost 4 bases, and 11 bases lay between the germline ends. This CDR3 comprises 14 residues. CDR3 sequence: CASSLRGHSTEAFF. For the CDR3, the DNA is TGTGCCAGCAGCTTAAGAGGACACTCCACTGAAGCTTTCTTT.

The gene calls are TRBV5-1 and TRBJ1-2, with D uncertain. Germline assignment: CDR1 SGHRS and CDR2 YFSETQ. Trimming removed 4 bases at V and 3 bases at J, with 10 bases between. This CDR3 has 13 residues. CDR3 coding DNA: TGCGCCAGCAGCCGTGCCTACCACTATGGCTACACCTTC. Its protein product is CASSRAYHYGYTF.

The V gene is TRBV27, the J gene TRBJ1-1; 8 bases agree with TRBD1. CDR1 and CDR2 from the germline V gene are MNHEY and SMNVEV (reference sequence). CDR3 size: 11 residues. V trimming: 6 bases; J trimming: 7 bases; junction bases outside the gene matches: 1. The CDR3: CASSTGGEAFF. The CDR3 DNA reads as TGTGCCAGCAGCACAGGGGGTGAAGCTTTCTTT.

This clonotype was observed a few times. The chain recombines TRBV4-3 with TRBJ2-1; no definite D call. Trimming left V 7 bases short and J 9 bases short, with 16 bases between. The CDR3 has 13 residues. CDR1 is LGHNA, CDR2 YSLEER, per germline. CDR3 amino acids: CASTPRLGSEQFF. Written as DNA, the CDR3 is TGCGCCAGCACCCCCAGATTGGGTAGTGAGCAGTTCTTC.